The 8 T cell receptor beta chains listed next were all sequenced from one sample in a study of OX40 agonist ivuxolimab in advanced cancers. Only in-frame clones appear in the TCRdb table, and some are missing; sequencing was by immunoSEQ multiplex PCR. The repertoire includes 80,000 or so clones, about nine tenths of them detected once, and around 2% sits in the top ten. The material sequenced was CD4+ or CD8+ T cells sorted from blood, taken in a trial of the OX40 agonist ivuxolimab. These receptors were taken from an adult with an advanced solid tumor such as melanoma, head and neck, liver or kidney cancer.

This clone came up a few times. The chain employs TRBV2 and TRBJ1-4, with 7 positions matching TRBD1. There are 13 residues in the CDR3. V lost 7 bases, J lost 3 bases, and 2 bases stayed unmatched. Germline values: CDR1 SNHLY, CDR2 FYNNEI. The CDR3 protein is CASMGQPNEKLFF. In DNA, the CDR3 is TGTGCCAGCATGGGACAGCCTAATGAAAAACTGTTTTTT.

CDR3 sequence reads: CASSLARQGTNGYTF. The CDR3 bases are TGTGCCAGCAGCTTAGCCCGACAGGGGACAAATGGCTACACCTTC. The chain employs TRBV7-2 and TRBJ1-2; 8 bases are a match to TRBD1. Germline-derived CDR1 and CDR2 are SGHTA and FQGNSA. V lost 0 bases and J lost 6; bases outside the gene matches: 6. The CDR3 totals 15 residues. Complete variable domain (other parts from reference TRBV7-2 and TRBJ1-2): GAGVSQSPSNKVTEKGKDVELRCDPISGHTALYWYRQSLGQGLEFLIYFQGNSAPDKSGLPSDRFSAERTGGSVSTLTIQRTQQEDSAVYLCASSLARQGTNGYTFGSGTRLTVV.

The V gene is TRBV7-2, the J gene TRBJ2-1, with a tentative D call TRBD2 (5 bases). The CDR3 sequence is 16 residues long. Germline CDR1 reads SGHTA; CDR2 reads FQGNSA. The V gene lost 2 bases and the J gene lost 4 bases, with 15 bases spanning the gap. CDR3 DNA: TGTGCCAGCAGCTTACGTCGGCTAGCTTCTTACAATGAGCAGTTCTTC. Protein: CASSLRRLASYNEQFF.

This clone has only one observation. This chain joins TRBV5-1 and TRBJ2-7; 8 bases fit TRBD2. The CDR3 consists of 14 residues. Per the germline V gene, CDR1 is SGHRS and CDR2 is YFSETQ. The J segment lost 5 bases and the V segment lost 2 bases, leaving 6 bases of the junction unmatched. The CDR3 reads CASSFAAGVDEQYF. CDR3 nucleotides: TGCGCCAGCAGCTTCGCAGCGGGAGTGGACGAGCAGTACTTC.

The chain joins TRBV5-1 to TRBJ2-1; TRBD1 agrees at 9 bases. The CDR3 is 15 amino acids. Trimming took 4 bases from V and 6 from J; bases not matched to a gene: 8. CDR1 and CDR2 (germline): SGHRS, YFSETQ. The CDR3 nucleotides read TGCGCCAGCAGCCCGGGACAGGGAGGAGGCAATGAGCAGTTCTTC. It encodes CASSPGQGGGNEQFF.

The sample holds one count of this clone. The DNA of the CDR3 is TGTGCCAGCAGTGTAGGCGGGATTTCGGGAGAGCAGTACTTC. It encodes CASSVGGISGEQYF. The V gene is TRBV6-1, the J gene TRBJ2-7, with D possibly matching TRBD2 (6 bases). Trimming stripped 4 bases from V and 7 bases from J, with 17 bases between. This CDR3 spans 14 amino acids. Germline CDR1 and CDR2: MNHNS and SASEGT.

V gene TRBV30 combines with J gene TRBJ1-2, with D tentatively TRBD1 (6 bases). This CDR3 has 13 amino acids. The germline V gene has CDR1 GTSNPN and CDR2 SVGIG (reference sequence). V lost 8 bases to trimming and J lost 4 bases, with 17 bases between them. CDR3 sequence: CAHNSGGLYGYTF. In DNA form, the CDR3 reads TGTGCCCATAACAGTGGGGGGCTCTATGGCTACACCTTC.

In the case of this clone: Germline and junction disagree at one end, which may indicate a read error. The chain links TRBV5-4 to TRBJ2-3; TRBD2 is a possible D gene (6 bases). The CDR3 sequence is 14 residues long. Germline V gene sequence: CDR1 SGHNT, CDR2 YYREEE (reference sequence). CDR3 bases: TGTGCCAGCAGTTTGGCGGGAAGGTCAGATACGCAGTATTTT. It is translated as CASSLAGRSDTQYF.